These 18 T cell receptor beta chains originate from one sample sequenced in a study of T cells in Graves' hyperthyroidism and ophthalmopathy. Amplification targeted TCR beta CDR3 regions from RNA transcripts. Carried out on the TCR CDR3, a first-round RT-PCR used the HTBI primer set. TCRdb reprocessed the multiplex PCR reads via MiXCR and lists one record per CDR3 protein. The table has about 350,000 distinct CDR3 sequences, roughly 14% seen once; the top ten hold 20% to 25%. The sequenced sample consisted of blood. The receptor set was obtained from a woman aged 30 to 39 with Graves' hyperthyroidism.

V usage is TRBV29-1 and J usage is TRBJ1-2; possible D gene TRBD1, 6 bases. The germline V gene encodes CDR1 SQVTM and CDR2 ANQGSEA. The CDR3 totals 13 residues. V was clipped by 5 bases and J by 4 bases, with 14 bases between them. CDR3 nucleotide sequence: TGCAGCGTTACAGGGAGTGTGGGCTATGGCTACACCTTC. It yields the protein CSVTGSVGYGYTF. Full variable domain (outside the CDR3, taken from reference TRBV29-1 and TRBJ1-2): SAVISQKPSRDICQRGTSLTIQCQVDSQVTMMFWYRQQPGQSLTLIATANQGSEATYESGFVIDKFPISRPNLTFSTLTVSNMSPEDSSIYLCSVTGSVGYGYTFGSGTRLTVV.

CDR3 DNA: TGTGCCTGGAGTGTCCCCAGGGGGCTAGAGACCCAGTACTTC. It specifies CAWSVPRGLETQYF. The gene calls are TRBV30 and TRBJ2-5; TRBD1 matches at 8 bases. The CDR3 runs to 14 residues. Germline CDR1 reads GTSNPN; CDR2 reads SVGIG (reference sequence). The J segment lost 4 bases and the V segment lost 0 bases, leaving 4 bases of the junction unmatched.

Only a few counts were recorded for this clonotype. The genes are TRBV20-1 and TRBJ2-2; perhaps TRBD2 as D (6 bases). This CDR3 has 14 amino acids. Trimming left V 3 bases short and J 0 bases short, with 8 bases between. Germline V gives CDR1 DFQATT, CDR2 SNEGSKA (reference sequence). CDR3 residues: CSASSGTNTGELFF. For the CDR3, the DNA is TGCAGTGCTAGTAGCGGAACGAACACCGGGGAGCTGTTTTTT.

This clonotype turned up a few times. The rearrangement joins TRBV10-1 to TRBJ2-3, with 9 bases identical to TRBD2. Trimming removed 3 bases from V and 6 bases from J; junction bases left unmatched: 13. Per the germline V gene, CDR1 is WNHNN and CDR2 is SYGVQD (reference sequence). The CDR3 runs to 17 residues. This CDR3 is CASSESGGGGRLDTQYF. CDR3 nucleotide sequence: TGCGCCAGCAGTGAATCCGGCGGGGGGGGCCGATTGGATACGCAGTATTTT.

This clonotype was counted only a few times. This chain connects TRBV20-1 to TRBJ1-1; D is possibly TRBD1 (5 bases). Germline CDR1 reads DFQATT; CDR2 reads SNEGSKA (reference sequence). The V gene lost 4 bases and the J gene lost 0 bases, with 12 bases spanning the gap. This CDR3 has 14 residues. Written as DNA, the CDR3 is TGCAGTGCTACGATGGAGGGGTTGAACACTGAAGCTTTCTTT. Translated, it gives CSATMEGLNTEAFF.

A note on this clonotype: One base away lies a much larger clone, so this may be a sequencing read error. The conserved closing phenylalanine or tryptophan is absent in this CDR3, likely reflecting a read error. The V gene is TRBV29-1, the J gene TRBJ2-7; the D is unclear. Germline V CDR1 and CDR2: SQVTM, ANQGSEA. The CDR3 contains 11 residues. Trimming stripped 3 bases from V and 4 bases from J, with 7 bases between. DNA for the CDR3: TGCAGCGTTGAGAGAGATTACGAGCAGTACCTC. It specifies CSVERDYEQYL.

This clonotype has only a few counts. The V and J genes are TRBV5-4 and TRBJ1-3; D is unresolved. V shed 7 bases and J shed 6 bases, with 8 bases lying between them. The CDR3 loop spans 11 amino acids. Germline CDR1 and CDR2: SGHNT and YYREEE (reference sequence). The CDR3 region has the DNA TGTGCCAGCGGGCACGAAAACACCATATATTTT. It is translated as CASGHENTIYF.

This clonotype was seen many times. V usage is TRBV27 and J usage is TRBJ2-7, with 7 bases fitting TRBD1. Germline CDR1 and CDR2: MNHEY and SMNVEV (reference sequence). The CDR3 has 13 residues. The trim removed 0 bases at V and 6 bases at J, leaving 2 bases unmatched. DNA for the CDR3: TGTGCCAGCAGTTTATCGTCAGGGGGCGAGCAGTACTTC. Its protein is CASSLSSGGEQYF.

This clonotype was detected ten times or more. The V gene is TRBV7-9, the J gene TRBJ2-1; the D is unclear. This CDR3 is built from 12 residues. V gave up 2 bases and J gave up 9 bases, with 8 bases separating them. In germline, CDR1 is SEHNR, CDR2 FQNEAQ (reference sequence). The CDR3 DNA reads as TGTGCCAGCAGCTTAATCGTGGGTGAGCAGTTCTTC. Its translation is CASSLIVGEQFF.

The chain joins TRBV5-1 to TRBJ2-1, with 8 bases fitting TRBD2. Per the germline V gene, CDR1 is SGHRS and CDR2 is YFSETQ. J lost 8 bases, V lost 3 bases, and 10 bases had no gene match. CDR3 length: 15 residues. CDR3 sequence reads: CASSSSGTRGDEQFF. The CDR3 nucleotides read TGCGCCAGCAGCTCCTCCGGGACTAGGGGCGATGAGCAGTTCTTC.

This clonotype showed up many times. J is TRBJ1-1 and V is TRBV27; tentative D call: TRBD1 (5 bases). Germline lookup yields CDR1 MNHEY and CDR2 SMNVEV (reference sequence). V was trimmed by 5 bases and J by 1 base, leaving 14 bases between them. This CDR3 comprises 15 residues. Written as DNA, the CDR3 is TGTGCCAGCAGTCCCACCGGGACGGCGAACACTGAAGCTTTCTTT. Translating gives CASSPTGTANTEAFF.

A few counts support this clonotype. This chain connects TRBV5-1 to TRBJ2-2, with TRBD2 matching 9 bases. Looked up from germline, CDR1 is SGHRS and CDR2 is YFSETQ. Trimming took 1 base from V and 0 from J; bases not matched to a gene: 7. The CDR3 has 18 residues. The CDR3 spells CASSLLLAGVSNTGELFF. CDR3 coding DNA: TGCGCCAGCAGCTTGCTATTAGCGGGAGTTTCGAACACCGGGGAGCTGTTTTTT. Supplemented by reference TRBV5-1 and TRBJ2-2, the full variable domain reads KAGVTQTPRYLIKTRGQQVTLSCSPISGHRSVSWYQQTPGQGLQFLFEYFSETQRNKGNFPGRFSGRQFSNSRSEMNVSTLELGDSALYLCASSLLLAGVSNTGELFFGEGSRLTVL.

The chain is built from TRBV9 and TRBJ2-1; a weak D match, TRBD2 (5 bases). This CDR3 comprises 13 residues. V was cut by 3 bases and J by 9 bases, with 13 bases left in between. Germline lookup yields CDR1 SGDLS and CDR2 YYNGEE. The CDR3 spells CASSDGGLSEQFF. The CDR3 nucleotides are TGTGCCAGCAGCGATGGAGGCCTTAGTGAGCAGTTCTTC.

The rearrangement uses TRBV7-9 and TRBJ2-6, with D uncertain. Germline CDR1 is SEHNR and CDR2 is FQNEAQ (reference sequence). CDR3 length equals 16 residues. Trimming removed 4 bases from V and 0 bases from J, with 10 bases in between. The DNA of the CDR3 is TGTGCCAGCAGCTCAACCCCCTTCTCTGGGGCCAACGTCCTGACTTTC. Encoded protein: CASSSTPFSGANVLTF.

The V gene is TRBV27, the J gene TRBJ2-7; no clear D. The CDR3 covers 15 residues. Germline CDR1 MNHEY, CDR2 SMNVEV (reference sequence). The germline V and J ends were trimmed by 0 bases and 5 bases, with 14 bases remaining between them. In nucleotides, the CDR3 is TGTGCCAGCAGTTTATCGGCGTCACTGGGCAACGAGCAGTACTTC. It codes for CASSLSASLGNEQYF.

This clonotype has a count of ten or more. This rearrangement joins TRBV11-3 to TRBJ2-1; 9 nucleotides align to TRBD1. CDR1 and CDR2 (germline): SGHNT, YENEEA. The CDR3 covers 17 residues. V gave up 0 bases and J gave up 5 bases; unmatched junction bases: 8. This CDR3 reads CASSLEPGTGINNEQFF. The DNA for the CDR3 is TGTGCCAGCAGCTTAGAACCCGGGACAGGGATTAACAATGAGCAGTTCTTC.

V usage is TRBV19 and J usage is TRBJ2-1, with D perhaps being TRBD1 or TRBD2 (6 bases each). Trimming cost V 3 bases and J 4 bases, with 19 bases left between them. This CDR3 is 17 amino acids long. Germline V CDR1 and CDR2: LNHDA, SQIVND (reference sequence). The CDR3 sequence: CASSIVYREVGYNEQFF. CDR3 DNA: TGTGCCAGTAGTATCGTATACAGGGAGGTGGGGTACAATGAGCAGTTCTTC.

The genes are TRBV6-2 or TRBV6-3 and TRBJ2-3; 7 nucleotides agree with TRBD1. The CDR3 has 15 residues. Germline loops: CDR1 MNHEY, CDR2 SVGEGT. The trim removed 4 bases at V and 5 bases at J, leaving 9 bases unmatched. The CDR3 here is CASSSGQYRGDTQYF. CDR3 bases: TGTGCCAGCAGTTCGGGACAGTACAGAGGAGATACGCAGTATTTT.